The entry below describes one T cell receptor beta chain. The antigen this receptor binds is unknown. Base-call qualities are not available, and no considerably larger clone is one nucleotide away. Including the terminal cysteine and phenylalanine, the CDR3 comprises 13 residues. Only the CDR3 part of the read is kept: 39 bases, read in frame from the first base. Based on the germline V gene, the CDR1 and CDR2 sequences are MGHDK and SYGVNS. V was cut back by 1 base and J by 12 bases, leaving a gap of 13 bases between them. These data come from a study of T cells of healthy individuals (dated by TCRdb to 2016 to 2019). Library generation was performed with 5' RACE. TCRdb lists the instrument as Illumina MiSeq. The public reads were reprocessed in TCRdb via fastp at Q25 and MiXCR, keeping in-frame beta chains. Entries that share a CDR3 protein sequence are merged under the most common genes and DNA. The sample data list some 69,000 distinct CDR3 sequences, and 15% to 20% of these were observed just once. The biggest ten clones account for around 5.1% of the sample.

The rearranged chain carries TRBV25-1 and TRBJ2-1; a tentative D call is TRBD1 (5 bases match). The TCR was taken from a human donor in good health. The DNA reads as follows: TGTGCCAGCAGTGAATTGGGGCGAGGAGTGCAGTTCTTC. Protein translation: CASSELGRGVQFF.